This T cell receptor beta chain comes out of a study of control samples from healthy donors and cancer patients. V lost 8 bases, J lost 2 bases, and 10 bases lay in between. The CDR3 covers 13 residues. CDR1 and CDR2 (germline): MNHEY, SVGAGI. This clone was observed a few times. Sequenced by immunoSEQ multiplex PCR; TCRdb stores in-frame clones only, minus some. The sample yields about 92,000 clones, roughly four fifths seen once. The material sequenced was blood. This receptor was taken from a woman aged 60-70 years in good health. The chain is built from TRBV6-5 and TRBJ1-3; weak D call: TRBD1 (5 bases). CDR3 sequence reads: CASRQPTGNTIYF. The CDR3 DNA reads TGTGCCAGCCGACAGCCCACTGGAAACACCATATATTTT.